This section outlines one TCR beta chain sequence together with its context. What it binds is not known. This sample stems from a study of cytomegalovirus exposure and HLA in healthy donors. In the study overall: Tens of millions of unique TCRs, all from HLA-typed donors, were included in an early release of the data. For the roughly 400 genotyped donors, more than 80% fell within the Caucasian-associated ancestry cluster. Study-level findings and limits: Accurate prediction of most subjects' HLA-A and HLA-B alleles from TCR beta sequences was reported.

Primers for the PCR totalled 60 Vbeta and 13 Jbeta. As originally analysed: Later reanalysis found tens of millions of unique TCR beta chains, around 11 million of them shared. The method was immunoSEQ multiplex PCR; TCRdb's version includes in-frame clones alone and lacks a portion of them. That table gives V, J and clone size, and the DNA gave D and trimming. The sample contains 150,000 to 200,000 clones, around 83% of which appear only once. The TCR sequence derives from a woman aged 18-35 years in good health and CMV-seronegative. Specimen: PBMCs.

CDR3 nucleotides: TGTGCCAGCAGCTTGAGAGGGACAGGGGGCCTTCAGCCCCAGCATTTT. Protein: CASSLRGTGGLQPQHF. The chain carries TRBV5-5 and TRBJ1-5; TRBD1 matches 12 bases. J lost 6 bases, V lost 1 base, and 5 bases had no gene match. Per germline, CDR1 SGHKS and CDR2 YYEKEE (reference sequence). This CDR3 contains 16 residues.